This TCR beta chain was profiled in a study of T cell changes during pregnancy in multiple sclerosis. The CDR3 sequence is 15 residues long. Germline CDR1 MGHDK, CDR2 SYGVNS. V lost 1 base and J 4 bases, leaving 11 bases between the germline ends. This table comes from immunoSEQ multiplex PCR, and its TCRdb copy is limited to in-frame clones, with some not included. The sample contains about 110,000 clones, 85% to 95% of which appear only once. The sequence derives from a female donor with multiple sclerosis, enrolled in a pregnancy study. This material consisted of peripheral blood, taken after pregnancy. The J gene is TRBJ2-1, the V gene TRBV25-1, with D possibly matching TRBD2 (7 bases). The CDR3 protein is CASSEWGGPYNEQFF. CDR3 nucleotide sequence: TGTGCCAGCAGTGAATGGGGGGGGCCTTACAATGAGCAGTTCTTC.